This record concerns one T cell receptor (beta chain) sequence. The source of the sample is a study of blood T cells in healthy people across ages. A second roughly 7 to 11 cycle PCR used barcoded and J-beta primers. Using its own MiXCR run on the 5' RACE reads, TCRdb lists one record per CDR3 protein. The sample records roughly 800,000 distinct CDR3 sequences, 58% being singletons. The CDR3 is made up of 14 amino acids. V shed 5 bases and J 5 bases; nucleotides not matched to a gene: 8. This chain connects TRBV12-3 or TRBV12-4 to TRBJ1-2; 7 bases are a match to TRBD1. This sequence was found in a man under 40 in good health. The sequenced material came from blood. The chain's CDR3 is CASSRRQGQYGYTF. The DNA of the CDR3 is TGTGCCAGCAGTCGCCGACAGGGTCAATATGGCTACACCTTC.